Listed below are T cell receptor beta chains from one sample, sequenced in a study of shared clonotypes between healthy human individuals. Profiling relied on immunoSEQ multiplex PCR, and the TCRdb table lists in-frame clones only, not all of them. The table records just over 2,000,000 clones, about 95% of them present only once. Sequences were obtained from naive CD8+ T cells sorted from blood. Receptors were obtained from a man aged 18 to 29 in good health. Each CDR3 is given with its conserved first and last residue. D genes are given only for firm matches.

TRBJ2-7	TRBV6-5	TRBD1	CASSYSGGQVNYEQYF	TGTGCCAGCAGTTACTCGGGGGGACAGGTCAACTACGAGCAGTACTTC
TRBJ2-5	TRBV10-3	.	CAISEDLQETQYF	TGTGCCATCAGTGAAGACTTACAAGAGACCCAGTACTTC
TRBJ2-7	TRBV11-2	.	CASSLVGENYEQYF	TGTGCCAGCAGCTTAGTGGGGGAAAACTACGAGCAGTACTTC
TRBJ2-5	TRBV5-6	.	CASSLTYSQETQYF	TGTGCCAGCAGCTTGACGTACTCCCAAGAGACCCAGTACTTC
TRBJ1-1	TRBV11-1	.	CASSPFGRRSGNTEAFF	TGTGCCAGCAGCCCCTTTGGTAGGCGATCGGGGAACACTGAAGCTTTCTTT
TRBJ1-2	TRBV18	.	CASSEGGKGYTF	TGTGCCAGCTCCGAGGGAGGGAAGGGCTACACCTTC
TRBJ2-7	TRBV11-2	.	CASSLAPRIPRSEQYF	TGTGCCAGCAGCTTAGCACCCCGGATCCCCCGCTCCGAGCAGTACTTC
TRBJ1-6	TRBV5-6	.	CASSSGGPGSPLHF	TGTGCCAGCAGCTCGGGGGGGCCGGGGTCACCCCTCCACTTT
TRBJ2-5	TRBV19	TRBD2	CASSIPGLADNKETQYF	TGTGCCAGTAGTATCCCGGGACTAGCGGATAACAAAGAGACCCAGTACTTC
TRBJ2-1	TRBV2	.	CASSGFGTSSYNEQFF	TGTGCCAGCAGTGGATTCGGGACAAGCTCCTACAATGAGCAGTTCTTC
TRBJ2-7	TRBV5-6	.	CASSFTGTGGEQYF	TGTGCCAGCAGCTTTACCGGGACCGGGGGCGAGCAGTACTTC
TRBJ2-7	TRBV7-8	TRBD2	CASSPLAGDKVEQYF	TGTGCCAGCAGCCCTCTAGCGGGAGACAAGGTCGAGCAGTACTTC
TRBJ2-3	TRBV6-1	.	CASSDPGEGHSNTQYF	TGTGCCAGCAGTGACCCCGGTGAAGGGCACTCTAATACGCAGTATTTT
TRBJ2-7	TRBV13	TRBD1	CASSTRDRDYEQYF	TGTGCCAGCAGCACCCGGGACAGGGACTACGAGCAGTACTTC
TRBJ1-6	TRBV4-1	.	CASSQEPESSYNSPLHF	TGCGCCAGCAGCCAAGAACCAGAGAGCTCCTATAATTCACCCCTCCACTTT
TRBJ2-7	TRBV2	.	CASSVGTIMGPEQYF	TGTGCCAGCAGTGTTGGGACGATTATGGGGCCCGAGCAGTACTTC
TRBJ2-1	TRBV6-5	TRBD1	CASSYSGTGEYNEQFF	TGTGCCAGCAGTTACTCGGGGACAGGGGAGTACAATGAGCAGTTCTTC